The 29 T cell receptor beta chains reported below all come from one sample, sequenced in a study of neurological immune-mediated disorders. Time point indicated: longitudinal time-point 1 (baseline). One entry per CDR3 protein, called by TCRdb with MiXCR from the 5' RACE reads. In the table there are 67,000 or so distinct CDR3 sequences, about an eighth of which are singletons. Sequencing was done on a sample of PBMCs. The receptor source for this set is a female donor with HTLV-1-associated myelopathy (HAM/TSP).

This clonotype was observed at least ten times. V usage is TRBV3-1 and J usage is TRBJ1-4; TRBD1 agrees at 8 bases. The V gene end was trimmed by 1 base and the J gene end by 8 bases; junction bases not matched to a gene: 9. This CDR3 is 16 amino acids long. Germline values: CDR1 LGHDT, CDR2 YNNKEL (reference sequence). CDR3 DNA: TGTGCCAGCAGCCAAGGGGGGGACAGGTACCTCGAAAAACTGTTTTTT. Its protein product is CASSQGGDRYLEKLFF.

The table lists this clonotype with many counts. This chain uses TRBV28 with TRBJ1-5; D might be TRBD1 (5 bases). Trimming stripped 4 bases from V and 2 bases from J, with 12 bases between. Germline V lookup: CDR1 MDHEN, CDR2 SYDVKM. This CDR3 is built from 15 residues. CDR3 region: CASSSQGGGNQPQHF. The CDR3 region has the DNA TGTGCCAGCAGTTCCCAGGGCGGAGGCAATCAGCCCCAGCATTTT.

This clonotype occurred many times. The V call is TRBV9, the J call TRBJ2-6; 8 nucleotides match TRBD1. The CDR3 is made up of 17 amino acids. Germline V gene sequence: CDR1 SGDLS, CDR2 YYNGEE. With 2 bases clipped from V and 2 bases from J, the junction kept 6 bases outside the gene matches. CDR3 nucleotides: TGTGCCAGCAGCGTTGGGACAGGAAGGGCTGGGGCCAACGTCCTGACTTTC. It translates to CASSVGTGRAGANVLTF.

This clonotype came up many times. The chain recombines TRBV29-1 with TRBJ1-1; D is perhaps TRBD1 (5 bases). The V gene's germline CDR1 is SQVTM and CDR2 ANQGSEA. Trimming cost V 7 bases and J 3 bases, with 15 bases left between them. This CDR3 comprises 13 residues. The CDR3 reads CSGAINRHTEAFF. The CDR3 bases are TGCAGCGGCGCCATTAACAGGCACACTGAAGCTTTCTTT.

The V gene is TRBV10-2, the J gene TRBJ1-2; the D gene is possibly TRBD1 (5 bases). The V end lost 4 bases, the J end lost 3 bases, and 6 bases lay between the germline ends. CDR1 is WSHSY, CDR2 SAAADI, per germline. The CDR3 contains 12 residues. The CDR3 spells CASSGQYYGYTF. In nucleotides, the CDR3 is TGCGCCAGCAGTGGACAGTACTATGGCTACACCTTC.

This clonotype has a count of ten or more. V usage is TRBV24-1 and J usage is TRBJ2-7, with 7 bases that match TRBD1. In germline, CDR1 is KGHDR, CDR2 SFDVKD. V was pared by 5 bases and J by 4 bases, with 4 bases of the junction left unmatched. The CDR3 totals 13 residues. The DNA for the CDR3 is TGTGCCACCAGTGGGGGACAGCAGTACGAGCAGTACTTC. It is translated as CATSGGQQYEQYF.

This clonotype was counted at least ten times. The genes are TRBV5-1 and TRBJ2-3; D unresolved. Germline V lookup: CDR1 SGHRS, CDR2 YFSETQ. The CDR3 contains 16 residues. The germline V and J ends were trimmed by 4 bases and 0 bases, with 15 bases remaining between them. The CDR3 reads CASSTGRVTSTDTQYF. In DNA, the CDR3 is TGCGCCAGCAGCACCGGTCGAGTTACTAGCACAGATACGCAGTATTTT.

The chain links TRBV4-1 to TRBJ1-6; D is uncertain. The germline gives CDR1 MGHRA, CDR2 YSYEKL. V was cut by 3 bases and J by 6 bases, with 9 bases left in between. The CDR3 runs 14 residues. CDR3 sequence (DNA): TGCGCCAGCAGCCACATCGGACCTAATTCACCCCTCCACTTT. Translation gives CASSHIGPNSPLHF.

This clonotype was recorded many times. CDR3 in DNA: TGTGCCAGCAGTTTACGACCGGGGACAGTCCGAGACTATGGCTACACCTTC. Its translation: CASSLRPGTVRDYGYTF. V gene TRBV28 combines with J gene TRBJ1-2; 7 bases fit TRBD1. The CDR3 runs to 17 residues. CDR1 is MDHEN, CDR2 SYDVKM, per germline. The ends lost 2 bases at V and 3 bases at J; junction bases unmatched: 12.

The chain has TRBV7-2 and TRBJ1-5; the D gene is possibly TRBD1 (6 bases). Germline V gene lookup returns CDR1 SGHTA and CDR2 FQGNSA. The CDR3 runs 15 residues. Trimming removed 6 bases from V and 4 bases from J, with 16 bases in between. The CDR3 nucleotides read TGTGCCAGCAGTCCCGGCGGGGGGACAAATCAGCCCCAGCATTTT. This gives the protein CASSPGGGTNQPQHF.

This chain uses TRBV7-9 with TRBJ1-4, with 8 positions matching TRBD1. There are 15 residues in the CDR3. Germline trimming cut 4 bases from V and 6 bases from J; bases unmatched to any gene: 7. Germline V CDR1 and CDR2: SEHNR, FQNEAQ (reference sequence). Here the CDR3 DNA reads TGTGCCAGCAGCTCAAGGAGGACAGGGCATGAAAAACTGTTTTTT. Translating it yields CASSSRRTGHEKLFF.

The sample holds many counts of this clonotype. V is TRBV27 and J is TRBJ2-7, with D possibly being TRBD1 (9 bases). Trimming left V 5 bases short and J 4 bases short, with 18 bases between. The CDR3 is 15 residues long. Germline V gene data show CDR1 as MNHEY and CDR2 as SMNVEV (reference sequence). The CDR3, as DNA: TGTGCCAGCAGTCGCATTAGCGGGACAGGGTACGAGCAGTACTTC. It is translated as CASSRISGTGYEQYF.

This clonotype has a count of ten or more. The chain has TRBV24-1 and TRBJ2-3; perhaps TRBD2 as D (6 bases). CDR3 length equals 19 residues. Germline CDR1 is KGHDR and CDR2 is SFDVKD. V lost 4 bases, J lost 6 bases, and 28 bases lay in between. The CDR3 here is CATSDNDRGGTLFADTQYF. CDR3 DNA: TGTGCCACCAGTGACAACGATCGGGGCGGGACTCTTTTTGCGGATACGCAGTATTTT.

In its sample, this clonotype was seen many times. CDR3 DNA sequence: TGCGCCAGCAGCCGGGACTGGGCCTCACTTAAAGAGACCCAGTACTTC. Its protein is CASSRDWASLKETQYF. The chain joins TRBV5-1 to TRBJ2-5; D possibly corresponds to TRBD2 (6 bases). The CDR3 runs to 16 residues. The germline CDR1 and CDR2 sequences are SGHRS and YFSETQ. V lost 4 bases, J lost 3 bases, and 19 bases lay in between. Full variable domain (remainder filled in from reference TRBV5-1 and TRBJ2-5): KAGVTQTPRYLIKTRGQQVTLSCSPISGHRSVSWYQQTPGQGLQFLFEYFSETQRNKGNFPGRFSGRQFSNSRSEMNVSTLELGDSALYLCASSRDWASLKETQYFGPGTRLLVL.

To note about this clonotype: Possible read error: a much larger clone is one base away. The V gene is TRBV5-1, the J gene TRBJ2-2, with D perhaps matching TRBD1 or TRBD2 (5 bases each). Germline-derived CDR1 and CDR2 are SGHRS and YFSETQ. This CDR3 has 16 amino acids. CDR3 loop: CASSLRQGADTGELIF. In DNA form, the CDR3 reads TGCGCCAGCAGCTTGCGGCAAGGGGCAGACACCGGGGAGCTGATTTTT.

This clonotype was detected many times. The J gene is TRBJ1-1, the V gene TRBV12-3 or TRBV12-4; D gene ambiguous. V was shortened by 2 bases and J by 2 bases, with 12 bases between the two germline ends. The CDR3 consists of 15 residues. The CDR3 region is CASSLYGWGNTEAFF. CDR3 sequence (DNA): TGTGCCAGCAGTTTATACGGCTGGGGAAACACTGAAGCTTTCTTT.

This clonotype was seen many times. The CDR3 loop reads CASSEGTMETQYF. The CDR3 nucleotides read TGTGCCAGCAGTGAAGGGACAATGGAGACCCAGTACTTC. This chain joins TRBV2 and TRBJ2-5; perhaps TRBD1 as D (5 bases). Germline lookup yields CDR1 SNHLY and CDR2 FYNNEI. V was clipped by 1 base and J by 5 bases, with 8 bases between them. The CDR3 contains 13 residues.

The chain joins TRBV20-1 to TRBJ2-2; D uncertain. Germline CDR1 and CDR2: DFQATT and SNEGSKA (reference sequence). Trimming stripped 5 bases from V and 1 base from J, with 8 bases between. The CDR3 is 13 residues long. DNA for the CDR3: TGCAGTGCTGGCCGTCAGAACACCGGGGAGCTGTTTTTT. Its protein product is CSAGRQNTGELFF.

This clonotype was picked up many times. V usage is TRBV10-2 and J usage is TRBJ2-1; TRBD2 matches at 13 bases. The CDR3 is made up of 15 amino acids. The germline V gene encodes CDR1 WSHSY and CDR2 SAAADI. V lost 6 bases and J lost 6; bases outside the gene matches: 5. In nucleotides, the CDR3 is TGCGCCAGCAGCTTAACTAGCGGGAGGGCCAATGAGCAGTTCTTC. Protein: CASSLTSGRANEQFF.

This clonotype was recorded many times. The chain employs TRBV29-1 and TRBJ1-2; no clear D. This CDR3 is 13 amino acids long. Trimming cost V 0 bases and J 3 bases, with 8 bases left between them. CDR1 is SQVTM, CDR2 ANQGSEA, per germline. The CDR3 DNA reads TGCAGCGTTGAAGAATACAGTTACTATGGCTACACCTTC. Translating gives CSVEEYSYYGYTF.

This clonotype was detected ten times or more. This sequence joins TRBV5-4 and TRBJ2-2, with D perhaps matching TRBD1 (5 bases). This CDR3 comprises 14 residues. Germline CDR1 SGHNT, CDR2 YYREEE (reference sequence). V was trimmed by 4 bases and J by 7 bases, leaving 14 bases between them. CDR3 in amino acids: CASSPQGNNGELFF. The CDR3, as DNA: TGTGCCAGCAGCCCTCAGGGTAATAACGGGGAGCTGTTTTTT.

The chain carries TRBV14 and TRBJ2-1; 9 nucleotides match TRBD2. This CDR3 spans 15 amino acids. The V and J ends lost 1 base and 8 bases, in that order; junction bases with no gene match: 6. CDR1 and CDR2 from the germline V gene are SGHDN and FVKESK. The CDR3 reads CASSQVAGARDEQFF. The CDR3 nucleotides are TGTGCCAGCAGCCAAGTAGCGGGGGCAAGGGATGAGCAGTTCTTC.

The V gene is TRBV4-1, the J gene TRBJ2-1, with a possible D match to TRBD1 (6 bases). V lost 0 bases and J lost 6, with 12 bases in between. The CDR3 contains 15 residues. Germline V lookup: CDR1 MGHRA, CDR2 YSYEKL. The CDR3 nucleotides are TGCGCCAGCAGCCAAGATGGGGCAGGGGTCAATGAGCAGTTCTTC. Its translation: CASSQDGAGVNEQFF.

The chain has TRBV7-2 and TRBJ2-7, with a tentative D call TRBD2 (6 bases). The germline CDR1 and CDR2 sequences are SGHTA and FQGNSA. This CDR3 is 15 amino acids long. V was pared by 1 base and J by 0 bases, with 10 bases between. In DNA form, the CDR3 reads TGTGCCAGCAGCTTAGTGGCGGGAAGCTCCTACGAGCAGTACTTC. As protein: CASSLVAGSSYEQYF.

In its sample, this clonotype was seen many times. The chain is built from TRBV10-3 and TRBJ2-7; TRBD2 is a possible D gene (6 bases). CDR1 is ENHRY, CDR2 SYGVKD, per germline. This CDR3 is 16 amino acids long. Trimming cost V 3 bases and J 2 bases, with 17 bases left between them. The CDR3 DNA follows: TGTGCCATCAGTGAAGGAGAGTCGCGGGAACCCTACGAGCAGTACTTC. Translation: CAISEGESREPYEQYF.

There are a few counts of this clonotype. The chain links TRBV12-3 or TRBV12-4 to TRBJ1-6, with 10 bases matching TRBD1. The CDR3 consists of 15 residues. Losses at the gene ends were 5 bases for V and 9 bases for J; bases not matched to a gene: 7. The CDR3 coding sequence is TGTGCCAGCAGTACGAGGGGGACAGGGGTTTCACCCCTCCACTTT. This codes for CASSTRGTGVSPLHF.

The chain has TRBV5-1 and TRBJ2-5, with TRBD2 matching 12 bases. Per the germline V gene, CDR1 is SGHRS and CDR2 is YFSETQ. The CDR3 covers 14 residues. Trimming cost V 4 bases and J 3 bases; bases outside gene matches: 1. Here the CDR3 DNA reads TGCGCCAGCAGCCGGACTAGCGGGGAAGAGACCCAGTACTTC. Protein: CASSRTSGEETQYF.

This clonotype was counted many times. The chain employs TRBV6-2 or TRBV6-3 and TRBJ2-7; D possibly matches TRBD1 or TRBD2 (5 bases each). This CDR3 is built from 13 residues. V was pared by 0 bases and J by 9 bases, with 12 bases between. Germline assignment: CDR1 MNHEY and CDR2 SVGEGT. The CDR3 DNA sequence: TGTGCCAGCAGTTACTCCGGGGCACCGGTGCAGTACTTC. Translating gives CASSYSGAPVQYF.

The V and J genes are TRBV20-1 and TRBJ2-3; 14 bases map to TRBD2. This CDR3 contains 16 residues. The V segment lost 3 bases and the J segment 3 bases; nucleotides outside the gene matches: 5. Germline lookup yields CDR1 DFQATT and CDR2 SNEGSKA (reference sequence). The CDR3 sequence is CSARCGLAGGTDTQYF. Written as DNA, the CDR3 is TGCAGTGCTAGGTGTGGACTAGCGGGGGGTACAGATACGCAGTATTTT.